A single sample is the source of the 4 T cell receptor beta chains below, sequenced in a study of CD8 T cells in Susac syndrome. Random-hexamer reverse transcription was applied to roughly 0.5 to 1 ug RNA. TCRdb re-called the immunoSEQ multiplex PCR reads through MiXCR, storing one row per CDR3 protein. The sample lists about 130,000 distinct CDR3 sequences; approximately 95% were seen once. Material for sequencing was CD8+ T cells from PBMCs. The receptors were sampled from a human donor with Susac syndrome.

This chain connects TRBV4-1 to TRBJ2-3; D remains ambiguous. Germline V lookup: CDR1 MGHRA, CDR2 YSYEKL. V was cut by 0 bases and J by 3 bases, with 13 bases left in between. The CDR3 runs 16 residues. The CDR3, as DNA: TGCGCCAGCAGCCAAGAAGGTTACCTCGCGACAGATACGCAGTATTTT. It codes for CASSQEGYLATDTQYF.

The V and J genes are TRBV18 and TRBJ1-1; TRBD1 matches 8 bases. V lost 4 bases and J lost 7; bases outside the gene matches: 2. CDR1 and CDR2 (germline): KGHSH, LQKENI. The CDR3 is 12 amino acids. The DNA for the CDR3 is TGTGCCAGCTCACGGACAGGGTGTGAAGCTTTCTTT. Translating gives CASSRTGCEAFF.

The J gene is TRBJ2-5, the V gene TRBV27, with D possibly matching TRBD2 (6 bases). Trimming removed 6 bases at V and 4 bases at J, with 9 bases between. This CDR3 contains 12 residues. Germline CDR1 and CDR2: MNHEY and SMNVEV (reference sequence). CDR3 amino acids: CASRGDSETQYF. The CDR3 DNA is TGTGCCAGCAGGGGGGACTCAGAGACCCAGTACTTC.

The V call is TRBV6-5, the J call TRBJ1-4; 9 bases match TRBD1. Germline CDR1 is MNHEY and CDR2 is SVGAGI. The CDR3 length is 15 residues. V dropped 4 bases and J dropped 6; count of bases not matched to a gene: 6. The CDR3, as DNA: TGTGCCAGCAGTTCAACCGGGACAGGGTATGAAAAACTGTTTTTT. This encodes CASSSTGTGYEKLFF.